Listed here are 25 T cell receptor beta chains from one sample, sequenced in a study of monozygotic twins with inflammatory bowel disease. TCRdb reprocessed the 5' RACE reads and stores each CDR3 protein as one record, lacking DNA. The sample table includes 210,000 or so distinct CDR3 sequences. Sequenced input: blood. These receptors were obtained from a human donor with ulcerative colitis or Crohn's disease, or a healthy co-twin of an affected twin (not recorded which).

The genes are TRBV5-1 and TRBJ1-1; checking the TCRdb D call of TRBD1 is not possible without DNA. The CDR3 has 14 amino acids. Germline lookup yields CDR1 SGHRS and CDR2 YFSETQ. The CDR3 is CASSSWTGNTEAFF.

The CDR3 is CSVEGTGELFF. The chain has TRBV29-1 and TRBJ2-2. From germline, CDR1 is SQVTM and CDR2 ANQGSEA. This CDR3 spans 11 amino acids.

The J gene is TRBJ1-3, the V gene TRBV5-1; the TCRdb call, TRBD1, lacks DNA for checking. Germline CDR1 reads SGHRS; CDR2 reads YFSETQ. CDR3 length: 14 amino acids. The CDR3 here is CASSERGRGNTIYF.

CDR3: CASSVGGTGDETQYF. J is TRBJ2-5 and V is TRBV9; TCRdb outputs TRBD2, but without DNA this stays unchecked. Germline V lookup: CDR1 SGDLS, CDR2 YYNGEE. This CDR3 spans 15 amino acids. The entire variable domain, with the rest obtained from reference TRBV9 and TRBJ2-5, is as follows: DSGVTQTPKHLITATGQRVTLRCSPRSGDLSVYWYQQSLDQGLQFLIQYYNGEERAKGNILERFSAQQFPDLHSELNLSSLELGDSALYFCASSVGGTGDETQYFGPGTRLLVL.

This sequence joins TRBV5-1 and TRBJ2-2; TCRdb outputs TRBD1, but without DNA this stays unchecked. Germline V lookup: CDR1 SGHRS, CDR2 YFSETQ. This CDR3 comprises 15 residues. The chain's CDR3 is CASSPDRGEPGELFF.

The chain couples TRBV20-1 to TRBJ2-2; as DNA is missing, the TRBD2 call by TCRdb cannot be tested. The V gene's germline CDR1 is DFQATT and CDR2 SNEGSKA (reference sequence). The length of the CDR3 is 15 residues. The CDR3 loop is CSASVAGGGTGELFF.

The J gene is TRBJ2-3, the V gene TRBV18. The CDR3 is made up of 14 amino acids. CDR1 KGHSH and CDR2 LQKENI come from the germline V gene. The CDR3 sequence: CASSPGARTDTQYF.

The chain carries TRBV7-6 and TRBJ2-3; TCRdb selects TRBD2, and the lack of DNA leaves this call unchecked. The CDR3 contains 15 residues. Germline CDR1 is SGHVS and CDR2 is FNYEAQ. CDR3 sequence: CASSLSSGVTDTQYF.

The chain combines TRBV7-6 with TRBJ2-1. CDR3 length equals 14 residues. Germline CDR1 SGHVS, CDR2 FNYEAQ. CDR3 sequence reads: CASSPRTAYNEQFF.

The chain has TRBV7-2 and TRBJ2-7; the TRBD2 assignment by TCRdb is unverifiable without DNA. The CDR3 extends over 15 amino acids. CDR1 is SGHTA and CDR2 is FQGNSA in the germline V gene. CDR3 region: CASSLGLQRGNEQYF.

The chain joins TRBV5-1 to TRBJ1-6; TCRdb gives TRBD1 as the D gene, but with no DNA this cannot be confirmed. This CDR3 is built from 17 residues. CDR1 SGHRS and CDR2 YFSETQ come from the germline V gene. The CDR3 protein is CASSLSPMTVPNSPLHF.

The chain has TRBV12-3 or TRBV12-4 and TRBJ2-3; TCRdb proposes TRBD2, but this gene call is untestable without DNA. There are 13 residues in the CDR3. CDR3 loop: CASGTSGVDTQYF.

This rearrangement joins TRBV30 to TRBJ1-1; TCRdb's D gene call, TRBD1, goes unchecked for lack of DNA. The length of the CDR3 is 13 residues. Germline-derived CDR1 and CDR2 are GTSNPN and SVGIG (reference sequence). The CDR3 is CAWRTGGNTEAFF.

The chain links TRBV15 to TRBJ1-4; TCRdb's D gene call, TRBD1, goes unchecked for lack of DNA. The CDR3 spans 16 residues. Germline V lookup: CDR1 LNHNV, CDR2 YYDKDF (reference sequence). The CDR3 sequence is CATRAGSGPTNEKLFF.

CDR3 amino acids: CASRSGGNHNEQFF. The chain couples TRBV6-1 to TRBJ2-1; TCRdb's D call of TRBD2 is untestable without DNA. The CDR3 has 14 amino acids. The germline CDR1 and CDR2 sequences are MNHNS and SASEGT.

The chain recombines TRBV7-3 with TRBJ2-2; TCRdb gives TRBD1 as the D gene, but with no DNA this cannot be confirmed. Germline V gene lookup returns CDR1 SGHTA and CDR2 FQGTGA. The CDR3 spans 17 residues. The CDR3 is CASSPKSGGTNTGELFF.

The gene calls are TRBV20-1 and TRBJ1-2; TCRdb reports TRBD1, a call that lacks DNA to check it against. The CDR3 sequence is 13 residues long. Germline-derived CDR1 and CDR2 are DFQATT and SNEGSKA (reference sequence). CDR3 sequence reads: CSAEDRESYGYTF.

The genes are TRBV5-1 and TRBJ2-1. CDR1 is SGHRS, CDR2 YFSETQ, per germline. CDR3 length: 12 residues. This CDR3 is CASSLEIGEQFF.

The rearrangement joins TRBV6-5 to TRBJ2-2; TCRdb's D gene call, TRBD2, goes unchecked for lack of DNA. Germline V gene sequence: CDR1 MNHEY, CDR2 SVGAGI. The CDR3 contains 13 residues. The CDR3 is CAARRTNTGELFF.

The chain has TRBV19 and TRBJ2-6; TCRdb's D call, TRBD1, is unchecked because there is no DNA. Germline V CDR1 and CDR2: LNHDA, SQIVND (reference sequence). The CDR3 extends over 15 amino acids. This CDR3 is CATRGLTSGANVLTF.

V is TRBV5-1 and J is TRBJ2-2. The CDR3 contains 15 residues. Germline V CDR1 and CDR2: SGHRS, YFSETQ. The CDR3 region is CASSRRTANTGELFF.

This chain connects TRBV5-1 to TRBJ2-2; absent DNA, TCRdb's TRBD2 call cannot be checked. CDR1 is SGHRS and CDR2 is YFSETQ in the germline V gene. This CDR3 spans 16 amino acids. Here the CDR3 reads CASSLSGGQNTGELFF.

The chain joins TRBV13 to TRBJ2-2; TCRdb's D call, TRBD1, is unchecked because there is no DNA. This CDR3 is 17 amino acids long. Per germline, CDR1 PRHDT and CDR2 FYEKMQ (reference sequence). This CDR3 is CASSLHPGQGFTGELFF.

The CDR3 protein is CASSLDRATYEQYF. This chain uses TRBV5-1 with TRBJ2-7. The germline CDR1 and CDR2 sequences are SGHRS and YFSETQ. This CDR3 comprises 14 residues.

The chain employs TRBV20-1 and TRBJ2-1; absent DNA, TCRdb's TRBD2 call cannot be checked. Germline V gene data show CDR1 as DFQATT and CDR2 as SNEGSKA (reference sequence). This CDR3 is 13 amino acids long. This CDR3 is CSARSRLANEQFF.